This T cell receptor beta chain was obtained from a study of T cells in Graves' hyperthyroidism and ophthalmopathy. Whole-study results and caveats: Separation of ophthalmopathy from stable hyperthyroidism was achieved by a 13 V-J model. Ophthalmopathy onset followed model prediction by a median approximately 7 months.

Researchers amplified the TCR beta CDR3 regions from RNA transcripts. The HTBI primer set was used in a first-round RT-PCR of the TCR CDR3. MiXCR was run by TCRdb on the multiplex PCR reads, yielding one entry per CDR3 protein. Found here are approximately 400,000 distinct CDR3 sequences, roughly 14% of them singletons; the top ten hold 20%. Note on this clonotype: Its antigen is unidentified.

Specimen: blood. This TCR was sampled from a man aged 30-40 years with Graves' hyperthyroidism that later progressed to Graves' ophthalmopathy.

CDR3 DNA sequence: TGTGCCAGCTCACCACCACGGGGCACAGGGGGCCCCGGTACGCAGTATTTT. Its protein is CASSPPRGTGGPGTQYF. This rearrangement joins TRBV18 to TRBJ2-3; 9 bases match TRBD1. The CDR3 runs 17 residues. The V gene's germline CDR1 is KGHSH and CDR2 LQKENI. J was trimmed by 8 bases and V by 0 bases; bases with no gene match: 12.